These 28 T cell receptor beta chains were all obtained from the same sample, sequenced in a study of human T cells and chemical hapten exposure. Time point noted: patch test 1, 2 weeks after DPC sensitization. Treatment: therapeutic diphenylcyclopropenone sensitization with weekly scalp DPC. One entry per CDR3 protein results from TCRdb running MiXCR on the RACE reads. The sample carries about 90,000 distinct CDR3 sequences, 10% to 13% recorded once. The source material was whole blood, sampled in connection with sensitization to the hapten diphenylcyclopropenone (DPC). These receptors all stem from a man between 40 and 49 years old with alopecia areata. Some clones in this sample may be carry-over from other donors' samples.

The chain has TRBV7-9 and TRBJ2-3; D gene uncertain. The ends were cut back, 2 bases at V and 0 bases at J, with 9 bases in the middle. Germline CDR1 is SEHNR and CDR2 is FQNEAQ (reference sequence). CDR3 length equals 15 residues. CDR3 nucleotides: TGTGCCAGCAGCTTACGCACAGCTAGCACAGATACGCAGTATTTT. Amino acid sequence: CASSLRTASTDTQYF.

This clonotype occurred a few times. V usage is TRBV5-4 and J usage is TRBJ2-1; the match to TRBD1 covers 7 bases. This CDR3 spans 15 amino acids. The ends lost 0 bases at V and 10 bases at J; junction bases unmatched: 10. The germline gives CDR1 SGHNT, CDR2 YYREEE (reference sequence). CDR3 nucleotides: TGTGCCAGCAGCTTGGGCCCCGACAGGGAGTACGAGCAGTTCTTC. Amino acids: CASSLGPDREYEQFF.

The chain joins TRBV5-1 to TRBJ2-1; D gene unclear. The CDR3 totals 15 residues. Germline values: CDR1 SGHRS, CDR2 YFSETQ. The ends were cut back, 0 bases at V and 8 bases at J, with 15 bases in the middle. CDR3 region: CASSLERPRLDEQFF. The CDR3, as DNA: TGCGCCAGCAGCTTGGAACGTCCGCGTCTCGATGAGCAGTTCTTC.

This chain joins TRBV7-2 and TRBJ2-2, with 8 bases lining up with TRBD2. V gave up 8 bases and J gave up 2 bases; unmatched junction bases: 7. CDR3 length: 15 residues. Germline V gives CDR1 SGHTA, CDR2 FQGNSA. The CDR3 DNA sequence: TGTGCCAGCCGGGAGGGCTCACTTAACACCGGGGAGCTGTTTTTT. Encoded protein: CASREGSLNTGELFF.

The sample holds many counts of this clonotype. The V call is TRBV12-3 or TRBV12-4, the J call TRBJ1-1; D is unclear. The ends were cut back, 7 bases at V and 3 bases at J, with 15 bases in the middle. The CDR3 totals 14 residues. CDR3 protein: CASIIWGGHTEAFF. In DNA, the CDR3 is TGTGCCAGCATCATCTGGGGTGGGCACACTGAAGCTTTCTTT.

The rearrangement joins TRBV30 to TRBJ2-7; possibly TRBD2 for D (5 bases). The CDR3 loop spans 13 amino acids. V was pared by 5 bases and J by 4 bases, with 15 bases between. Per germline, CDR1 GTSNPN and CDR2 SVGIG (reference sequence). CDR3 in amino acids: CAWAYNSGYEQYV. Here the CDR3 DNA reads TGTGCCTGGGCCTATAATTCGGGGTACGAGCAGTACGTC.

The chain joins TRBV11-2 to TRBJ1-6; D is ambiguous. Germline lookup yields CDR1 SGHAT and CDR2 FQNNGV. The CDR3 loop spans 16 amino acids. V was clipped by 0 bases and J by 10 bases, with 16 bases between them. CDR3 sequence: CASSLDLEGLASPLHF. The DNA of the CDR3 is TGTGCCAGCAGCTTAGATCTAGAAGGTCTCGCGTCACCCCTCCACTTT.

This clonotype was recorded many times. The chain uses TRBV27 and TRBJ2-7; no clear D gene. CDR1 and CDR2 (germline): MNHEY, SMNVEV (reference sequence). This CDR3 spans 13 amino acids. Trimming shortened V by 5 bases and J by 3 bases, and 11 bases separated the two germline ends. Written as DNA, the CDR3 is TGTGCCAGCAGTCCTGGCCGAGGCTACGAGCAGTACTTC. It specifies CASSPGRGYEQYF.

The genes are TRBV7-2 and TRBJ2-1, with D maybe TRBD1 (8 bases). Between the trimmed V and J ends, which lost 3 bases and 4 bases, there was a span of 13 bases. Germline loops: CDR1 SGHTA, CDR2 FQGNSA. This CDR3 contains 15 residues. The DNA for the CDR3 is TGTGCCAGCAGCTTGGGGGGGACAGGTTACAATGAGCAGTTCTTC. It is translated as CASSLGGTGYNEQFF.

This clonotype was counted ten times or more. This chain links TRBV12-3 or TRBV12-4 with TRBJ2-5; no definite D call. The germline V and J ends were trimmed by 5 bases and 4 bases, with 17 bases remaining between them. This CDR3 region has 15 residues. DNA of the CDR3: TGTGCCAGCAGTAGAAGACGGGCCCCCCGAGAGACCCAGTACTTC. Translating it yields CASSRRRAPRETQYF.

The sample holds many counts of this clonotype. This chain connects TRBV1 to TRBJ1-5; the table's D call TRBD1 went unverified against the DNA. TRBV1 is deemed a pseudogene. The CDR3 is 13 amino acids. This CDR3 is CSLKDRGAQPQHF. The DNA for the CDR3 is TGCTCGCTAAAGGACAGGGGTGCTCAGCCCCAGCATTTT.

This clonotype was seen more than once but under ten times. The chain uses TRBV24-1 and TRBJ2-1, with D perhaps matching TRBD2 (6 bases). CDR1 and CDR2 from the germline V gene are KGHDR and SFDVKD. CDR3 length equals 16 residues. Trimming pared 5 bases from V and 2 bases from J, leaving 15 bases between. The CDR3 coding sequence is TGTGCCACCAGTGGGTCTACGGGACTGACCTACAATGAGCAGTTCTTC. This gives the protein CATSGSTGLTYNEQFF.

This clonotype was counted between two and nine times. The chain employs TRBV6-5 and TRBJ1-2; D may be TRBD1 (5 bases). CDR3 length equals 16 residues. Deletions cut 6 bases from V and 0 bases from J, with 17 bases between. Germline-derived CDR1 and CDR2 are MNHEY and SVGAGI. The CDR3 loop reads CASSLPRDAANYGYTF. As DNA, the CDR3 is TGTGCCAGCAGCTTGCCCCGGGACGCAGCTAACTATGGCTACACCTTC.

The table lists this clonotype with a few counts. The rearrangement links TRBV12-3 or TRBV12-4 to TRBJ1-1; no definite D call. This CDR3 comprises 19 residues. Trimming removed 5 bases from V and 2 bases from J, with 27 bases in between. Here the CDR3 reads CASSERSFQRRVPNTEAFF. CDR3 nucleotide sequence: TGTGCCAGCAGTGAAAGGTCGTTTCAGCGGAGAGTACCTAACACTGAAGCTTTCTTT.

The sample holds many counts of this clonotype. The rearrangement joins TRBV6-5 to TRBJ1-4; weak D call: TRBD1 (5 bases). Germline CDR1 is MNHEY and CDR2 is SVGAGI. Trimming shortened V by 6 bases and J by 0 bases, and 17 bases separated the two germline ends. This CDR3 contains 17 residues. This CDR3 is CASSPRQIPATNEKLFF. Written as DNA, the CDR3 is TGTGCCAGCAGCCCTAGACAGATCCCTGCAACTAATGAAAAACTGTTTTTT.

There are a few counts of this clonotype. The CDR3 nucleotides read TGTGCCAGCTCACCCCGGATGGGACTAGCGGGATCGGGGGAGCAGTACTTC. Its translation is CASSPRMGLAGSGEQYF. This chain links TRBV18 with TRBJ2-7; 13 nucleotides match TRBD2. V shed 3 bases, J shed 7 bases, and the junction held 12 bases outside the gene matches. The V gene's germline CDR1 is KGHSH and CDR2 LQKENI. This CDR3 has 17 amino acids.

This clonotype was counted many times. The V and J genes are TRBV24-1 and TRBJ1-1; tentatively, D is TRBD1 (6 bases). V lost 7 bases and J 4 bases, leaving 12 bases between the germline ends. This CDR3 comprises 13 residues. Germline V gives CDR1 KGHDR, CDR2 SFDVKD. CDR3 DNA sequence: TGTGCCACCAGCCACACAGGGAGCACTGAAGCTTTCTTT. Its protein is CATSHTGSTEAFF.

The rearrangement links TRBV6-2 or TRBV6-3 to TRBJ1-2, with D possibly matching TRBD1 (5 bases). V lost 2 bases to trimming and J lost 9 bases, with 16 bases between them. Germline lookup yields CDR1 MNHEY and CDR2 SVGEGT. The CDR3 covers 14 residues. The CDR3 coding sequence is TGTGCCAGCAGTTACGGGGGTCCCCTCGGGAGCTACACCTTC. Encoded protein: CASSYGGPLGSYTF.

This clonotype has only a few counts. The chain joins TRBV28 to TRBJ2-5, with 8 bases fitting TRBD1. Germline CDR1 MDHEN, CDR2 SYDVKM. V shed 3 bases and J 3 bases; nucleotides not matched to a gene: 9. The CDR3 is made up of 16 amino acids. As DNA, the CDR3 is TGTGCCAGCAGTTTGGGCAGGGGGCTTGGGGAAGAGACCCAGTACTTC. Its protein is CASSLGRGLGEETQYF.

The chain couples TRBV7-3 to TRBJ2-2, with TRBD1 matching 8 bases. The germline CDR1 and CDR2 sequences are SGHTA and FQGTGA. This CDR3 has 15 residues. Trimming took 5 bases from V and 7 from J; bases not matched to a gene: 9. The CDR3 DNA reads as TGTGCCAGCAGCGTACTCCAGGGGGCCGGCGGGGAGCTGTTTTTT. Translation gives CASSVLQGAGGELFF.

This clonotype was picked up many times. The genes are TRBV29-1 and TRBJ1-2; 7 bases are shared with TRBD1. The V gene's germline CDR1 is SQVTM and CDR2 ANQGSEA. The CDR3 is 12 residues long. V lost 5 bases to trimming and J lost 4 bases; unmatched junction nucleotides: 4. The CDR3 DNA follows: TGCAGCGTTAGGGGGCTTGGCTATGGCTACACCTTC. Translating gives CSVRGLGYGYTF.

A word on this clonotype: This may come from a read error, since a much larger clone is one base off. The chain is built from TRBV4-2 and TRBJ2-1, with 11 bases identical to TRBD2. This CDR3 spans 17 amino acids. CDR1 LGHNA and CDR2 YNFKEQ come from the germline V gene. Here the CDR3 DNA reads TGTGCCAGCAGCACCGCTAGCGGGAGGTCCTCCTACAATGAGCCGTTCTTC. This gives the protein CASSTASGRSSYNEPFF.

This clonotype was counted between two and nine times. The chain joins TRBV29-1 to TRBJ2-3; a weak D match, TRBD2 (5 bases). The CDR3 runs 14 residues. The germline gives CDR1 SQVTM, CDR2 ANQGSEA. The V end lost 5 bases, the J end lost 0 bases, and 12 bases lay between the germline ends. CDR3 DNA sequence: TGCAGCGTTCCCGGACTCCCGAGCACAGATACGCAGTATTTT. It encodes CSVPGLPSTDTQYF.

The CDR3 region is CASSLFPLAGGRSDTQYF. The CDR3 DNA reads as TGTGCCAGCAGCTTATTCCCCCTAGCGGGAGGGCGGTCAGATACGCAGTATTTT. J is TRBJ2-3 and V is TRBV11-2; 12 bases fit TRBD2. The ends lost 2 bases at V and 4 bases at J; junction bases unmatched: 10. This CDR3 contains 18 residues. The germline gives CDR1 SGHAT, CDR2 FQNNGV.

This clonotype was detected ten times or more. CDR3 sequence reads: CASSYHPERGYTF. In DNA, the CDR3 is TGTGCCAGCAGTTACCATCCTGAGAGAGGCTACACCTTC. J is TRBJ1-2 and V is TRBV6-5; no definite D call. From germline, CDR1 is MNHEY and CDR2 SVGAGI. V lost 2 bases, J lost 8 bases, and 12 bases lay in between. The CDR3 sequence is 13 residues long.

The gene calls are TRBV6-5 and TRBJ2-1; D gene ambiguous. CDR1 is MNHEY, CDR2 SVGAGI, per germline. The CDR3 length is 13 residues. Between the trimmed V and J ends, which lost 9 bases and 1 base, there was a span of 10 bases. Here the CDR3 DNA reads TGTGCCAGGGAGAAAAGGTCCTACAATGAGCAGTTCTTC. It translates to CAREKRSYNEQFF.

Only a few counts were recorded for this clonotype. The CDR3 reads CASTGIRAGELFF. Written as DNA, the CDR3 is TGTGCCAGTACAGGGATTAGGGCCGGGGAGCTGTTTTTT. V and J are TRBV25-1 and TRBJ2-2; D may be TRBD1 (6 bases). Trimming removed 9 bases from V and 6 bases from J, with 14 bases in between. The CDR3 loop spans 13 amino acids. Per the germline V gene, CDR1 is MGHDK and CDR2 is SYGVNS.

Written as DNA, the CDR3 is TGTGCCAGCGTCATAAGCGGACAGGGAGGTGGCTACACCTTC. Residues: CASVISGQGGGYTF. The chain uses TRBV28 and TRBJ1-2, with TRBD1 identical over 8 bases. Germline V gene lookup returns CDR1 MDHEN and CDR2 SYDVKM. There are 14 residues in the CDR3. Unmatched junction bases numbered 12, after V lost 8 bases and J lost 7 bases.